This record concerns one T cell receptor (beta chain) sequence. These data come from a study of blood T cell repertoires in COVID-19. Study at large: Samples came from the United States, Italy and Spain, spanning acute and convalescent COVID-19. The analysed material was cDNA or gDNA that came from T cells, B-cell-depleted T cells, or PBMCs.

Study processing details: Reference gene primer amplification yielded estimated nucleated cell counts. Clones were read by immunoSEQ multiplex PCR, and TCRdb kept only the in-frame ones, dropping some. The V and J calls and clone size come from that table; D and trimming were worked out from the DNA. Among around 87,000 clones listed, about 90% were seen once. With 1 base clipped from V and 5 bases from J, the junction kept 5 bases outside the gene matches. Germline V lookup: CDR1 LNHDA, CDR2 SQIVND (reference sequence). CDR3 size: 15 residues. The chain links TRBV19 to TRBJ1-5, with 7 bases that match TRBD1. The receptor's source is a human donor with active COVID-19. The donor label of this sample is uncertain. Sequenced sample: peripheral blood. CDR3 DNA: TGTGCCAGTAGTATAGGTGGTCAGGGGGATCAGCCCCAGCATTTT. This gives the protein CASSIGGQGDQPQHF.